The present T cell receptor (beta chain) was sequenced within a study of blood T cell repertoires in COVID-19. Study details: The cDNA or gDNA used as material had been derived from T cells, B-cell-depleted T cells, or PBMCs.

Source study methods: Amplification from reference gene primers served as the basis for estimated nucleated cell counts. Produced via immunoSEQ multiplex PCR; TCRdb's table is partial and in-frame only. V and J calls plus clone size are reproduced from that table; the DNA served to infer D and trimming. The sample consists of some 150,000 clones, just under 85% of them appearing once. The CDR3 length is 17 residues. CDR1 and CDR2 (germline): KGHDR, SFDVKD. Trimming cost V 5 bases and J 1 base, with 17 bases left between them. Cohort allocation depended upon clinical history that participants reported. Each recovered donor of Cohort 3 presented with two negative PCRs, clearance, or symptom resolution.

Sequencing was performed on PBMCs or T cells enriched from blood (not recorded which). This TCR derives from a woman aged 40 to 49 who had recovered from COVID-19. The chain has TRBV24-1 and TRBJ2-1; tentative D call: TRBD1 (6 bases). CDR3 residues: CATSGSSDSKSYNEQFF. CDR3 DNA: TGTGCCACCAGTGGATCTTCGGACAGCAAGTCCTACAATGAGCAGTTCTTC.